The 6 T cell receptor beta chains listed next were all sequenced from one sample in a study of cytomegalovirus exposure and HLA in healthy donors. 60 Vbeta and 13 Jbeta primers were used in PCR. Libraries were prepared by immunoSEQ multiplex PCR; TCRdb keeps only in-frame clonotypes and omits some of them. This sample has 210,000 or so clones, with roughly 84% found just once. What was sequenced was PBMCs. The receptor source for this set is a girl aged 2 to 9 in good health and CMV-seronegative.

This clone was counted a few times. The rearrangement joins TRBV5-6 to TRBJ1-2; D is ambiguous. The V gene's germline CDR1 is SGHDT and CDR2 YYEEEE. Trimming took off 3 bases at V and 7 bases at J, with 7 bases between the two ends. This CDR3 has 11 amino acids. Here the CDR3 DNA reads TGTGCCAGCAGCTGGGAGGGTGGCTACACCTTC. Translated, it gives CASSWEGGYTF.

J is TRBJ2-1 and V is TRBV6-6, with 14 bases fitting TRBD2. V trimming: 2 bases; J trimming: 8 bases; junction bases outside the gene matches: 2. The CDR3 extends over 15 amino acids. Germline V lookup: CDR1 MNHNY, CDR2 SVGAGI (reference sequence). The CDR3 nucleotides are TGTGCCAGCAGTTACGGGACTAGCGGGAGACATGAGCAGTTCTTC. Residues: CASSYGTSGRHEQFF.

The chain joins TRBV5-4 to TRBJ2-1; D call uncertain. CDR1 SGHNT and CDR2 YYREEE come from the germline V gene (reference sequence). The CDR3 has 14 amino acids. The V gene lost 4 bases and the J gene lost 6 bases, with 14 bases spanning the gap. The CDR3: CASSPLGVRNEQFF. In DNA, the CDR3 is TGTGCCAGCAGCCCCCTCGGAGTTCGCAATGAGCAGTTCTTC.

This clone turned up a few times. The chain carries TRBV9 and TRBJ1-1; D is unclear. The V end lost 0 bases, the J end lost 1 base, and 4 bases lay between the germline ends. Germline loops: CDR1 SGDLS, CDR2 YYNGEE. The CDR3 runs to 13 residues. The CDR3 sequence is CASSVAPNTEAFF. CDR3 DNA: TGTGCCAGCAGCGTAGCTCCGAACACTGAAGCTTTCTTT.

The chain's CDR3 is CASSYRGQNYGYTF. CDR3 nucleotides: TGTGCCAGCAGTTACAGGGGGCAAAACTATGGCTACACCTTC. The chain has TRBV6-5 and TRBJ1-2; 7 positions agree with TRBD1. Germline loops: CDR1 MNHEY, CDR2 SVGAGI. The CDR3 runs to 14 residues. J lost 2 bases, V lost 2 bases, and 2 bases had no gene match.

The genes are TRBV7-9 and TRBJ1-2, with unresolved D. V lost 1 base and J lost 3, with 6 bases in between. The germline gives CDR1 SEHNR, CDR2 FQNEAQ (reference sequence). The CDR3 spans 13 residues. The CDR3 sequence is CASSLGTDYGYTF. CDR3 in DNA: TGTGCCAGCAGCTTAGGTACAGACTATGGCTACACCTTC.